This T cell receptor (beta chain) is drawn from a study of blood T cell repertoires in COVID-19. The assay was immunoSEQ multiplex PCR, and TCRdb's table has in-frame clones only and misses some. The table shows just over 300,000 clones, with approximately 85% occurring only once. The CDR3 contains 13 residues. V shed 5 bases, J shed 8 bases, and the junction held 8 bases outside the gene matches. The chain recombines TRBV12-3 or TRBV12-4 with TRBJ1-2; 7 bases match TRBD1. The TCR was taken from a man aged 30 to 45 who had recovered from COVID-19. The source material was PBMCs or T cells enriched from blood (not recorded which). The CDR3 bases are TGTGCCAGCAGTCTCAGACAGGGAGAAGGCTACACCTTC. As protein: CASSLRQGEGYTF.